Listed below are T cell receptor beta chains from one sample, sequenced in a study of blood T cell repertoires in COVID-19. The assay was immunoSEQ multiplex PCR, and TCRdb's table has in-frame clones only and misses some. Among under 250,000 clones listed, 88% were seen once. Sequenced material: peripheral blood. The receptor source for this set is a woman in her thirties with COVID-19, enrolled during active disease. CDR3s include the opening cysteine and the closing phenylalanine or tryptophan. D genes are given only for firm matches. For some rows the clone size is stated as once, few or many, or as a class when expanded; others skip it.

clone_size j_call v_call d_call cdr3_nt cdr3_aa
. TRBJ2-3 TRBV4-3 . TGCGCCAGCAGCCAAGATGGCAGGGTTACAGATACGCAGTATTTT CASSQDGRVTDTQYF
. TRBJ2-3 TRBV6-5 . TGTGCCAGCAGTTACAACGGGGATAACACAGATACGCAGTATTTT CASSYNGDNTDTQYF
. TRBJ2-5 TRBV5-1 . TGCGCCAGCAGCTTGGTTGCGGGGAGTGGGGAGACCCAGTACTTC CASSLVAGSGETQYF
. TRBJ1-2 TRBV4-3 . TGCGCCAGCAGCCAAGATCTTGGGGGCGCATTCTATGGCTACACCTTC CASSQDLGGAFYGYTF
. TRBJ2-5 TRBV23-1 . TGCGCCAGCAGTCAGTCGTCGGGACTCAGGGAGGAGACCCAGTACTTC CASSQSSGLREETQYF
. TRBJ2-3 TRBV20-1 TRBD2 TGCAGTGCTAGTTTCCCTAGCGGGGGGCGGGATACGCAGTATTTT CSASFPSGGRDTQYF
once TRBJ2-1 TRBV27 TRBD2 TGTGCCAGCAGTAAACACGCATCCGGGACTAGCGGGCCTCTCTCCTCCTACAATGAGCAGTTCTTC CASSKHASGTSGPLSSYNEQFF
. TRBJ2-4 TRBV3-1/TRBV3-2 . TGTGCCAGCAGCCAAGTCGAGACCGCCGGGAACATTCAGTACTTC CASSQVETAGNIQYF
. TRBJ2-1 TRBV4-1 . TGCGCCAGCAGCCAAGATCCATACAATGAGCAGTTCTTC CASSQDPYNEQFF
. TRBJ2-5 TRBV19 TRBD1 TGTGCCAGTAGTAAGACAGGGGGTGTGGAGACCCAGTACTTC CASSKTGGVETQYF
. TRBJ2-3 TRBV19 . TGTGCCAGTAGTATCCTGGGGCGGGGCAGCACAGATACGCAGTATTTT CASSILGRGSTDTQYF
. TRBJ1-1 TRBV4-1 . TGCGCCAGCAGCCATGGGGGCTGGAACACTGAAGCTTTCTTT CASSHGGWNTEAFF
few TRBJ2-3 TRBV7-9 TRBD2 TGTGCCAGCACCCTACTACCAGCGGGGGCTCGCACAGATACGCAGTATTTT CASTLLPAGARTDTQYF
. TRBJ2-5 TRBV7-9 . TGTGCCAGCAGCTTAGCTTCGGGGTGGGAGACCCAGTACTTC CASSLASGWETQYF
. TRBJ1-1 TRBV6-5 TRBD1 TGTGCCAGCAGTTACTCCGGGACAGGGGTGGGTGAAGCTTTCTTT CASSYSGTGVGEAFF